The T cell receptor (beta chain) described here comes from a study of CD4 T cells in relation to SARS-CoV-2 and coronaviruses. Study-wide results and caveats: Memory recall responses, not primary responses primed in culture, are what the assay detects. No crossreactivity against non-spike viral proteins was tested here.

The CDR3 has 14 amino acids. Looked up from germline, CDR1 is MNHEY and CDR2 is SVGAGI. The ends were cut back, 2 bases at V and 0 bases at J, with 8 bases in the middle. Naive and memory CD4+ T cell DNA was deep-sequenced without culture. Assay used: immunoSEQ multiplex PCR; TCRdb lists only in-frame clones, some missing. The sample has about 59,000 clones, roughly 88% seen once. To note about this clone: Its antigen remains unidentified.

Before the COVID-19 pandemic, during about 2011-2019, CD4+ T cells were taken from unexposed donors. This chain uses TRBV6-5 with TRBJ2-7; D is unclear. The source material was memory CD4+ T cells from PBMCs. This receptor was obtained from a human donor in good health. The CDR3 DNA reads as TGTGCCAGCAGTTACGTAGGCAGCTCCTACGAGCAGTACTTC. This encodes CASSYVGSSYEQYF.